These 11 T cell receptor beta chains originate from one sample sequenced in a study of CD8 T cells in Susac syndrome. The RNA input was about 0.45 to 1 ug, and it was reverse transcribed with random hexamers. TCRdb itself ran the immunoSEQ multiplex PCR reads through MiXCR, one entry per CDR3 protein. This repertoire shows around 190,000 distinct CDR3 sequences, under 95% found once; its top ten account for 0.12%. The source material was CD4+ T cells from PBMCs. These receptors came from a human donor with Susac syndrome.

V usage is TRBV12-3 or TRBV12-4 and J usage is TRBJ1-2; 8 bases match TRBD1. Losses at the gene ends were 0 bases for V and 7 bases for J; bases not matched to a gene: 7. The CDR3 consists of 15 residues. DNA of the CDR3: TGTGCCAGCAGTTTAGCTACAGGGGGACCCTCTGGCTACACCTTC. It encodes CASSLATGGPSGYTF.

The chain employs TRBV20-1 and TRBJ2-7; D might be TRBD2 (5 bases). Looked up from germline, CDR1 is DFQATT and CDR2 is SNEGSKA (reference sequence). Trimming left V 6 bases short and J 3 bases short, with 12 bases between. There are 12 residues in the CDR3. DNA for the CDR3: TGCAGTGCGCCCTATGAGGGCTACGAGCAGTACTTC. It is translated as CSAPYEGYEQYF.

The chain has TRBV3-1 and TRBJ2-4; TRBD2 agrees at 10 bases. The CDR3 is 14 residues long. Germline-derived CDR1 and CDR2 are LGHDT and YNNKEL (reference sequence). J was trimmed by 11 bases and V by 5 bases; bases with no gene match: 9. DNA for the CDR3: TGTGCCAGCAGCGGGACTAGCGCTTCCTCGGTTCAGTACTTC. This codes for CASSGTSASSVQYF.

V and J are TRBV7-2 and TRBJ2-5; no definite D call. The CDR3 runs to 11 residues. Germline V gene sequence: CDR1 SGHTA, CDR2 FQGNSA. Trimming stripped 5 bases from V and 6 bases from J, with 7 bases between. CDR3 region: CASSPDKTQYF. The CDR3 nucleotides read TGTGCCAGCAGCCCTGATAAGACCCAGTACTTC.

The chain carries TRBV20-1 and TRBJ1-5; weak D call: TRBD1 (6 bases). The CDR3 is made up of 16 amino acids. Germline assignment: CDR1 DFQATT and CDR2 SNEGSKA (reference sequence). The V end was cut by 4 bases, the J end by 4 bases, with 20 bases between. The CDR3 DNA sequence: TGCAGTGCTAAACAGGGAAGGGCTTGGTTAAATCAGCCCCAGCATTTT. Protein: CSAKQGRAWLNQPQHF.

V and J are TRBV6-5 and TRBJ1-5; D is undetermined. This CDR3 is 14 amino acids long. The V and J ends lost 6 bases and 4 bases respectively, with 13 bases between them. Germline lookup yields CDR1 MNHEY and CDR2 SVGAGI. Written as DNA, the CDR3 is TGTGCCAGCAGGGACCGACAACGGAATCAGCCCCAGCATTTT. Amino acid sequence: CASRDRQRNQPQHF.

J is TRBJ1-2 and V is TRBV7-9; perhaps TRBD1 as D (6 bases). The CDR3 has 14 amino acids. V lost 5 bases and J 2 bases, leaving 12 bases between the germline ends. Germline CDR1 is SEHNR and CDR2 is FQNEAQ (reference sequence). The CDR3 DNA is TGTGCCAGCAGCCCGGACAGAAAAAACTATGGCTACACCTTC. Translating gives CASSPDRKNYGYTF.

V is TRBV2 and J is TRBJ1-2; no clear D gene. The V gene's germline CDR1 is SNHLY and CDR2 FYNNEI. Between the trimmed V and J ends, which lost 8 bases and 8 bases, there was a span of 9 bases. The CDR3 spans 10 residues. In nucleotides, the CDR3 is TGTGCCAGCGGGAGCGAGGGCTACACCTTC. Protein sequence: CASGSEGYTF.

The chain joins TRBV20-1 to TRBJ2-3, with D possibly being TRBD1 (6 bases). CDR3 size: 15 residues. Germline V gives CDR1 DFQATT, CDR2 SNEGSKA (reference sequence). V dropped 2 bases and J dropped 2 bases, with 14 bases sitting between them. CDR3 coding DNA: TGCAGTGCTAGAACTAACAGGGCACCCACAGATACGCAGTATTTT. Translation gives CSARTNRAPTDTQYF.

The chain links TRBV3-1 to TRBJ2-5, with 8 bases identical to TRBD2. Trimming took 2 bases from V and 5 from J; bases not matched to a gene: 1. Per the germline V gene, CDR1 is LGHDT and CDR2 is YNNKEL (reference sequence). The CDR3 runs to 13 residues. For the CDR3, the DNA is TGTGCCAGCAGCCAACCTAGCGGGGAGACCCAGTACTTC. It codes for CASSQPSGETQYF.

The V call is TRBV4-3, the J call TRBJ2-7; D possibly corresponds to TRBD1 (6 bases). The CDR3 runs to 12 residues. Germline V gene sequence: CDR1 LGHNA, CDR2 YSLEER. V gave up 1 base and J gave up 6 bases, with 7 bases separating them. The CDR3 DNA sequence: TGCGCCAGCAGCCAAGTCAGGGGCGAGCAGTACTTC. Translation: CASSQVRGEQYF.